What follows are 27 T cell receptor beta chains derived from one specimen sequenced in a study of shared T cell receptors in the human thymus (dated by TCRdb to the early 2020s). The library was obtained by the immunoSEQ multiplex PCR assay. TCRdb retrieved this table from immuneACCESS and kept in-frame rearrangements only. Not all clones are present; in checked studies, unresolved V genes account for under half, and no reason is known for the remainder. The sample has hundreds of thousands of clones on record, more than 75% of them singletons. Roughly 0.0097% of the sample is held by the ten biggest clonotypes. The sample also formed part of further work on human thymus T cells.

Sequenced sample: thymocytes. These receptors were collected from a boy younger than two with a congenital heart defect. Donor details come from another sample of the same person, matched by shared clones.

In this sample, this clone turned up once. The J gene is TRBJ2-7, the V gene TRBV19; TRBD2 aligns across 7 bases. J gave up 3 bases and V 0 bases, and 8 bases lay outside the gene matches. Per the germline V gene, CDR1 is LNHDA and CDR2 is SQIVND (reference sequence). This CDR3 spans 16 amino acids. For the CDR3, the DNA is TGTGCCAGTAGTATAGATCTATATGAGCGGGGCTACGAGCAGTACTTC. Translation gives CASSIDLYERGYEQYF.

V usage is TRBV5-1 and J usage is TRBJ2-7; weak D call: TRBD2 (6 bases). V dropped 5 bases and J dropped 1 base, with 19 bases sitting between them. CDR3 size: 16 residues. The germline CDR1 and CDR2 sequences are SGHRS and YFSETQ. The CDR3 sequence is CASRVGGLRASYEQYF. The DNA for the CDR3 is TGCGCCAGCAGGGTGGGGGGTCTGAGGGCTTCCTACGAGCAGTACTTC. Full variable domain (outside the CDR3, taken from reference TRBV5-1 and TRBJ2-7): KAGVTQTPRYLIKTRGQQVTLSCSPISGHRSVSWYQQTPGQGLQFLFEYFSETQRNKGNFPGRFSGRQFSNSRSEMNVSTLELGDSALYLCASRVGGLRASYEQYFGPGTRLTVT.

V is TRBV27 and J is TRBJ1-2; 9 nucleotides agree with TRBD1. Germline-derived CDR1 and CDR2 are MNHEY and SMNVEV (reference sequence). CDR3 length: 15 amino acids. J was trimmed by 3 bases and V by 5 bases; bases with no gene match: 7. DNA of the CDR3: TGTGCCAGCAGTATGGACAGGGGTTCTTACTATGGCTACACCTTC. As protein: CASSMDRGSYYGYTF.

This chain connects TRBV27 to TRBJ2-1; possible D gene TRBD2, 5 bases. Germline CDR1 is MNHEY and CDR2 is SMNVEV (reference sequence). This CDR3 has 12 residues. V shed 9 bases and J shed 2 bases, with 8 bases lying between them. CDR3 residues: CASGETYNEQFF. CDR3 DNA sequence: TGTGCCAGTGGGGAGACCTACAATGAGCAGTTCTTC.

This clone was observed a few times. The rearrangement uses TRBV5-6 and TRBJ1-3, with a possible D match to TRBD1 (5 bases). V lost 1 base and J lost 2, with 10 bases in between. From germline, CDR1 is SGHDT and CDR2 YYEEEE. The length of the CDR3 is 15 residues. In nucleotides, the CDR3 is TGTGCCAGCAGCTTGCGTTGGGGCCCTGGAAACACCATATATTTT. It translates to CASSLRWGPGNTIYF.

This chain's CDR3 is CASSGGGTSGLFGQFF. DNA for the CDR3: TGTGCCAGCAGCGGGGGTGGTACTAGCGGATTGTTTGGGCAGTTCTTC. V gene TRBV7-9 combines with J gene TRBJ2-1, with TRBD2 matching over 8 bases. The germline V gene encodes CDR1 SEHNR and CDR2 FQNEAQ (reference sequence). After removal of 5 bases from V and 12 bases from J, the junction contained 18 bases not matched to a gene. This CDR3 comprises 16 residues.

The chain is built from TRBV15 and TRBJ2-5; TRBD1 is a possible D gene (6 bases). With 10 bases removed from V and 1 base from J, the gap between germline ends came to 13 bases. Germline CDR1 and CDR2: LNHNV and YYDKDF (reference sequence). The CDR3 length is 13 residues. The CDR3 loop reads CARIQGRQETQYF. DNA of the CDR3: TGTGCCAGGATCCAGGGGCGCCAAGAGACCCAGTACTTC.

The CDR3 spells CATSSFRDRAYEQYF. The CDR3 DNA sequence: TGTGCCACCAGCAGCTTCCGGGACAGGGCCTACGAGCAGTACTTC. The J gene is TRBJ2-7, the V gene TRBV15; 9 bases are a match to TRBD1. The V gene's germline CDR1 is LNHNV and CDR2 YYDKDF (reference sequence). The ends lost 3 bases at V and 2 bases at J; junction bases unmatched: 5. CDR3 length: 15 residues.

The gene calls are TRBV6-6 and TRBJ1-5; the D is unclear. Germline values: CDR1 MNHNY, CDR2 SVGAGI (reference sequence). The CDR3 runs to 14 residues. With 7 bases removed from V and 0 bases from J, the gap between germline ends came to 10 bases. The CDR3 coding sequence is TGTGCCAGCACAGCGGGGTATAGCAATCAGCCCCAGCATTTT. Protein: CASTAGYSNQPQHF.

The J gene is TRBJ2-7, the V gene TRBV25-1, with TRBD2 matching 9 bases. In germline, CDR1 is MGHDK, CDR2 SYGVNS. J was trimmed by 1 base and V by 0 bases; bases with no gene match: 10. The CDR3 loop spans 18 amino acids. CDR3 protein: CASSEYDLREGRSYEQYF. For the CDR3, the DNA is TGTGCCAGCAGTGAATATGACCTGCGGGAGGGCCGATCCTACGAGCAGTACTTC.

The chain recombines TRBV5-1 with TRBJ2-7; 13 positions match TRBD2. CDR1 is SGHRS and CDR2 is YFSETQ in the germline V gene. Trimming removed 5 bases from V and 0 bases from J; junction bases left unmatched: 2. The CDR3 is 15 residues long. CDR3 sequence (DNA): TGCGCCAGCAGGTGGACTAGCGGGAGCTCCTACGAGCAGTACTTC. This codes for CASRWTSGSSYEQYF.

The chain joins TRBV11-3 to TRBJ2-5; D unresolved. V was shortened by 5 bases and J by 5 bases, with 18 bases between the two germline ends. The CDR3 totals 15 residues. CDR1 and CDR2 from the germline V gene are SGHNT and YENEEA. The CDR3 here is CASSPSGLASETQYF. The DNA of the CDR3 is TGTGCCAGCAGCCCTTCGGGTCTCGCATCCGAGACCCAGTACTTC.

The J gene is TRBJ2-1, the V gene TRBV27; TRBD1 matches 8 bases. Trimming removed 11 bases from V and 4 bases from J; junction bases left unmatched: 7. Germline lookup yields CDR1 MNHEY and CDR2 SMNVEV (reference sequence). The CDR3 has 13 amino acids. For the CDR3, the DNA is TGTGCCTCAGGGACAGGCCTTTACAATGAGCAGTTCTTC. As protein: CASGTGLYNEQFF.

The chain recombines TRBV19 with TRBJ1-5; tentatively, D is TRBD1 (6 bases). V dropped 3 bases and J dropped 9 bases, with 12 bases sitting between them. This CDR3 comprises 13 residues. Germline CDR1 is LNHDA and CDR2 is SQIVND (reference sequence). The CDR3 nucleotides read TGTGCCAGTAGTATTTACAGGGAGCGGCCCCAGCATTTT. Translating it yields CASSIYRERPQHF. Together with reference TRBV19 and TRBJ1-5, the CDR3 gives the full variable domain: DGGITQSPKYLFRKEGQNVTLSCEQNLNHDAMYWYRQDPGQGLRLIYYSQIVNDFQKGDIAEGYSVSREKKESFPLTVTSAQKNPTAFYLCASSIYRERPQHFGDGTRLSIL.

The chain joins TRBV29-1 to TRBJ2-7, with 7 bases lining up with TRBD2. The germline V gene has CDR1 SQVTM and CDR2 ANQGSEA. V shed 4 bases, J shed 2 bases, and the junction held 14 bases outside the gene matches. The CDR3 contains 16 residues. The CDR3: CSVGWLGGRTTYEQYF. The CDR3 nucleotides read TGCAGCGTTGGATGGTTGGGCGGGAGAACTACCTACGAGCAGTACTTC.

The chain is built from TRBV30 and TRBJ2-5; D remains unclear. The V and J ends lost 1 base and 5 bases respectively, with 5 bases between them. The CDR3 runs to 11 residues. CDR1 is GTSNPN and CDR2 is SVGIG in the germline V gene (reference sequence). The CDR3 region has the DNA TGTGCCTGGAGTGACCGGGAGACCCAGTACTTC. Its protein product is CAWSDRETQYF.

The CDR3 spells CASFDVKGNTIYF. Written as DNA, the CDR3 is TGTGCCAGCTTTGACGTGAAGGGGAACACCATATATTTT. The chain has TRBV7-9 and TRBJ1-3; D might be TRBD1 (5 bases). Trimming left V 8 bases short and J 7 bases short, with 15 bases between. The CDR3 totals 13 residues. Germline CDR1 reads SEHNR; CDR2 reads FQNEAQ (reference sequence). Based on the CDR3 plus reference TRBV7-9 and TRBJ1-3, the full variable domain is DTGVSQNPRHKITKRGQNVTFRCDPISEHNRLYWYRQTLGQGPEFLTYFQNEAQLEKSRLLSDRFSAERPKGSFSTLEIQRTEQGDSAMYLCASFDVKGNTIYFGEGSWLTVV.

CDR3 nucleotide sequence: TGCGCCAGCAGCTTAGGGGGTATGTGGCAATACTACGAGCAGTACTTC. This sequence encodes CASSLGGMWQYYEQYF. The rearrangement links TRBV5-1 to TRBJ2-7, with D perhaps matching TRBD1 (6 bases). V lost 2 bases, J lost 3 bases, and 18 bases lay in between. The CDR3 has 16 residues. CDR1 is SGHRS, CDR2 YFSETQ, per germline.

The CDR3 loop reads CASSQDKAGNTGELFF. Here the CDR3 DNA reads TGTGCCAGCAGCCAAGATAAGGCAGGGAACACCGGGGAGCTGTTTTTT. This chain joins TRBV14 and TRBJ2-2, with D uncertain. The CDR3 totals 16 residues. Germline V gives CDR1 SGHDN, CDR2 FVKESK. V was clipped by 0 bases and J by 1 base, with 9 bases between them.

The V call is TRBV7-9, the J call TRBJ2-7; a possible D gene is TRBD2 (5 bases). In germline, CDR1 is SEHNR, CDR2 FQNEAQ (reference sequence). CDR3 length: 16 amino acids. Trimming cost V 4 bases and J 2 bases, with 18 bases left between them. The CDR3 coding sequence is TGTGCCAGCAGCTCCACCCGGGGTGGCAGCCCCTACGAGCAGTACTTC. Translated, it gives CASSSTRGGSPYEQYF. Based on the CDR3 plus reference TRBV7-9 and TRBJ2-7, the full variable domain is DTGVSQNPRHKITKRGQNVTFRCDPISEHNRLYWYRQTLGQGPEFLTYFQNEAQLEKSRLLSDRFSAERPKGSFSTLEIQRTEQGDSAMYLCASSSTRGGSPYEQYFGPGTRLTVT.

This chain joins TRBV15 and TRBJ2-7; possibly TRBD1 for D (6 bases). CDR1 is LNHNV and CDR2 is YYDKDF in the germline V gene (reference sequence). The V end lost 3 bases, the J end lost 5 bases, and 11 bases lay between the germline ends. This CDR3 spans 13 amino acids. The CDR3 nucleotides read TGTGCCACCAGCAGGAAGACAGGCCACGAGCAGTACTTC. This encodes CATSRKTGHEQYF.

The chain uses TRBV28 and TRBJ2-3; 7 nucleotides agree with TRBD2. This CDR3 is 15 amino acids long. From germline, CDR1 is MDHEN and CDR2 SYDVKM. The V and J ends lost 5 bases and 3 bases, in that order; junction bases with no gene match: 8. CDR3 sequence reads: CASSPHGRRTDTQYF. The CDR3 DNA reads as TGTGCCAGCAGTCCTCACGGGAGGAGGACAGATACGCAGTATTTT.

This clone was found a few times. The rearrangement uses TRBV29-1 and TRBJ2-1, with D possibly being TRBD2 (6 bases). The CDR3 is made up of 16 amino acids. V was clipped by 7 bases and J by 5 bases, with 24 bases between them. The germline CDR1 and CDR2 sequences are SQVTM and ANQGSEA. The CDR3 is CSARRAGRPKDNEQFF. The CDR3 bases are TGCAGCGCCCGGAGGGCGGGACGCCCGAAGGACAATGAGCAGTTCTTC.

The chain is built from TRBV6-4 and TRBJ2-3, with TRBD1 matching over 8 bases. Trimming removed 0 bases from V and 6 bases from J; junction bases left unmatched: 5. Germline assignment: CDR1 MRHNA and CDR2 SNTAGT. The CDR3 runs to 15 residues. The CDR3 nucleotides are TGTGCCAGCAGTGACTCAGCCAGGGGGCTGGATACGCAGTATTTT. It encodes CASSDSARGLDTQYF.

V gene TRBV30 combines with J gene TRBJ1-2; D remains unclear. V was shortened by 1 base and J by 4 bases, with 13 bases between the two germline ends. Germline V gene lookup returns CDR1 GTSNPN and CDR2 SVGIG (reference sequence). CDR3 length: 14 residues. The CDR3 reads CAWSAKTQAYGYTF. The DNA of the CDR3 is TGTGCCTGGAGTGCCAAGACCCAGGCCTATGGCTACACCTTC.

The genes are TRBV4-3 and TRBJ2-7; maybe TRBD2 (6 bases). The V end lost 0 bases, the J end lost 2 bases, and 11 bases lay between the germline ends. There are 15 residues in the CDR3. Germline CDR1 and CDR2: LGHNA and YSLEER. CDR3 nucleotide sequence: TGCGCCAGCAGCCAAGAAGGAAGCGGGCCCTACGAGCAGTACTTC. As protein: CASSQEGSGPYEQYF.

This clone has just one count. This rearrangement joins TRBV4-3 to TRBJ2-3, with 7 bases aligning to TRBD2. V was pared by 1 base and J by 0 bases, with 13 bases of the junction left unmatched. This CDR3 has 19 residues. Germline V gene data show CDR1 as LGHNA and CDR2 as YSLEER. The CDR3 protein is CASSQAWRVTSASTDTQYF. The DNA for the CDR3 is TGCGCCAGCAGCCAAGCGTGGAGGGTCACTAGCGCTAGCACAGATACGCAGTATTTT.